The 20 T cell receptor beta chains below come from one sample, sequenced in a study of technical replicates of blood from several donors. Clones were read by immunoSEQ multiplex PCR, and TCRdb kept only the in-frame ones, dropping some. The repertoire includes under 85,000 clones, around 90% of them detected once, and under 0.5% sits in the top ten. Sequencing used T cells isolated from PBMCs. The receptors were sampled from a human donor in good health.

A single count supports this clone. The chain links TRBV4-2 to TRBJ1-1, with D perhaps TRBD1 (5 bases). The CDR3 is 16 residues long. The V and J ends lost 1 base and 2 bases respectively, with 14 bases between them. The germline CDR1 and CDR2 sequences are LGHNA and YNFKEQ. The DNA for the CDR3 is TGTGCCAGCAGCCAAGTACAGGCCCTGATAAACACTGAAGCTTTCTTT. Its translation is CASSQVQALINTEAFF.

This clone was recorded only once. J is TRBJ2-5 and V is TRBV19; 8 bases match TRBD2. Germline V CDR1 and CDR2: LNHDA, SQIVND (reference sequence). V was clipped by 5 bases and J by 4 bases; unmatched bases: 6. The CDR3 spans 14 residues. Here the CDR3 DNA reads TGTGCCAGTAGTCCGGGGACTAGGAGAGAGACCCAGTACTTC. Amino acid sequence: CASSPGTRRETQYF.

The gene calls are TRBV7-8 and TRBJ1-5; TRBD1 aligns across 8 bases. This CDR3 is built from 15 residues. Germline V gene data show CDR1 as SGHVS and CDR2 as FQNEAQ. J was trimmed by 6 bases and V by 1 base; bases with no gene match: 5. CDR3 loop: CASSLVSTGVQPQHF. The CDR3 region has the DNA TGTGCCAGCAGCTTAGTATCGACAGGGGTTCAGCCCCAGCATTTT.

The chain combines TRBV7-3 with TRBJ2-1; 11 nucleotides agree with TRBD2. After removal of 3 bases from V and 7 bases from J, the junction contained 11 bases not matched to a gene. The CDR3 covers 17 residues. CDR1 is SGHTA and CDR2 is FQGTGA in the germline V gene. In DNA form, the CDR3 reads TGTGCCAGCAGCTTGACTAGCGGGATAGTATTTGGGAATGAGCAGTTCTTC. Encoded protein: CASSLTSGIVFGNEQFF.

The chain couples TRBV5-6 to TRBJ2-1; TRBD2 matches at 11 bases. V shed 0 bases and J 4 bases; nucleotides not matched to a gene: 0. This CDR3 spans 15 amino acids. Germline V CDR1 and CDR2: SGHDT, YYEEEE. CDR3 in DNA: TGTGCCAGCAGCTTGGGACTAGCGGGATACAATGAGCAGTTCTTC. Residues: CASSLGLAGYNEQFF.

The chain uses TRBV27 and TRBJ1-2; D uncertain. From germline, CDR1 is MNHEY and CDR2 SMNVEV (reference sequence). Trimming pared 3 bases from V and 8 bases from J, leaving 22 bases between. The CDR3 runs 16 residues. The CDR3 sequence: CASSFSQSGGSQGYTF. CDR3 bases: TGTGCCAGCAGTTTCTCTCAATCGGGAGGAAGCCAAGGCTACACCTTC.

This clone was observed a handful of times. This rearrangement joins TRBV6-5 to TRBJ1-1; D unresolved. This CDR3 region has 15 residues. V lost 0 bases and J lost 1, with 9 bases in between. In germline, CDR1 is MNHEY, CDR2 SVGAGI. The DNA for the CDR3 is TGTGCCAGCAGTTACTCGTCAGGAAGGAACACTGAAGCTTTCTTT. Protein sequence: CASSYSSGRNTEAFF.

The rearrangement links TRBV27 to TRBJ2-7; 10 bases line up with TRBD1. This CDR3 has 13 amino acids. Trimming cost V 6 bases and J 5 bases; bases outside gene matches: 4. From germline, CDR1 is MNHEY and CDR2 SMNVEV (reference sequence). CDR3 in DNA: TGTGCCAGCAGCTGGGACAGGGGAGACGAGCAGTACTTC. As protein: CASSWDRGDEQYF.

This chain connects TRBV6-5 to TRBJ1-2, with 8 nucleotides matching TRBD1. V lost 2 bases, J lost 8 bases, and 10 bases stayed unmatched. The CDR3 runs 15 residues. Germline V gene sequence: CDR1 MNHEY, CDR2 SVGAGI. CDR3 protein: CASSYTGTGLEGYTF. CDR3 bases: TGTGCCAGCAGTTACACCGGGACAGGCCTTGAGGGCTACACCTTC.

This clone was counted once. The sample holds other DNA sequences that translate to the same CDR3. The gene calls are TRBV19 and TRBJ1-5; 8 bases are shared with TRBD1. The CDR3 covers 14 residues. Germline V gene data show CDR1 as LNHDA and CDR2 as SQIVND (reference sequence). V gave up 5 bases and J gave up 4 bases; unmatched junction bases: 4. The CDR3 DNA reads as TGTGCCAGTAGTCTCACAGGGGGGAATCAGCCCCAGCATTTT. It specifies CASSLTGGNQPQHF.

The chain is built from TRBV4-3 and TRBJ1-1; no firm D call. V shed 4 bases and J shed 6 bases, with 18 bases lying between them. The CDR3 covers 15 residues. CDR1 is LGHNA and CDR2 is YSLEER in the germline V gene. CDR3 amino acids: CASSLLQFPRAEAFF. The CDR3 nucleotides are TGCGCCAGCAGCCTACTTCAATTCCCACGGGCTGAAGCTTTCTTT.

The genes are TRBV6-5 and TRBJ2-7, with TRBD1 identical over 7 bases. The CDR3 extends over 14 amino acids. Per germline, CDR1 MNHEY and CDR2 SVGAGI. J gave up 4 bases and V 5 bases, and 8 bases lay outside the gene matches. The CDR3 reads CASSTISGGYEQYF. The CDR3 DNA follows: TGTGCCAGCAGTACCATATCAGGGGGATACGAGCAGTACTTC.

The chain links TRBV4-3 to TRBJ2-7; the D gene is possibly TRBD1 (5 bases). Between the trimmed V and J ends, which lost 0 bases and 3 bases, there was a span of 15 bases. CDR1 LGHNA and CDR2 YSLEER come from the germline V gene. The CDR3 is made up of 16 amino acids. CDR3: CASSQESPQGYYEQYF. CDR3 sequence (DNA): TGCGCCAGCAGCCAAGAAAGCCCCCAGGGCTACTACGAGCAGTACTTC.

V and J are TRBV7-9 and TRBJ1-4, with 9 nucleotides matching TRBD1. V shed 4 bases, J shed 8 bases, and the junction held 5 bases outside the gene matches. CDR3 length: 14 residues. CDR1 SEHNR and CDR2 FQNEAQ come from the germline V gene (reference sequence). CDR3 loop: CASSWSGTGEKLFF. Here the CDR3 DNA reads TGTGCCAGCAGCTGGTCCGGGACAGGGGAAAAACTGTTTTTT. The full variable domain, rest sourced from reference TRBV7-9 and TRBJ1-4, is DTGVSQNPRHKITKRGQNVTFRCDPISEHNRLYWYRQTLGQGPEFLTYFQNEAQLEKSRLLSDRFSAERPKGSFSTLEIQRTEQGDSAMYLCASSWSGTGEKLFFGSGTQLSVL.

This chain uses TRBV6-4 with TRBJ2-2, with 15 bases lining up with TRBD2. With 11 bases clipped from V and 5 bases from J, the junction kept 3 bases outside the gene matches. The CDR3 spans 14 residues. The germline V gene encodes CDR1 MRHNA and CDR2 SNTAGT. The CDR3 spells CAGGLAGGTGELFF. DNA for the CDR3: TGTGCCGGGGGACTAGCGGGAGGAACCGGGGAGCTGTTTTTT.

The rearrangement joins TRBV7-9 to TRBJ1-2; 10 nucleotides match TRBD1. V lost 5 bases to trimming and J lost 6 bases; unmatched junction nucleotides: 9. Per germline, CDR1 SEHNR and CDR2 FQNEAQ (reference sequence). The CDR3 totals 15 residues. In nucleotides, the CDR3 is TGTGCCAGCAGCCCGATTTCCGGGACAGGGGATGGCTACACCTTC. Protein product: CASSPISGTGDGYTF.

The V and J genes are TRBV9 and TRBJ2-7; perhaps TRBD2 as D (5 bases). The V end was cut by 2 bases, the J end by 5 bases, with 17 bases between. The CDR3 runs 15 residues. Germline V lookup: CDR1 SGDLS, CDR2 YYNGEE. The CDR3 nucleotides are TGTGCCAGCAGCGTCGACACCTACGAGGAGGACGAGCAGTACTTC. Protein product: CASSVDTYEEDEQYF.

This chain links TRBV7-6 with TRBJ2-3; D ambiguous. The germline V gene has CDR1 SGHVS and CDR2 FNYEAQ. This CDR3 region has 14 residues. V was cut by 1 base and J by 0 bases, with 5 bases left in between. The CDR3, as DNA: TGTGCCAGCAGCTTAGTAGCTAGCACAGATACGCAGTATTTT. Translating it yields CASSLVASTDTQYF.

The CDR3 nucleotides read TGCGCCAGCAGTCCAACAGGATTAAACTATGGCTACACCTTC. This encodes CASSPTGLNYGYTF. The gene calls are TRBV10-1 and TRBJ1-2; a weak D match, TRBD1 (5 bases). Trimming took 5 bases from V and 2 from J, leaving 12 bases between them. Per the germline V gene, CDR1 is WNHNN and CDR2 is SYGVQD (reference sequence). The CDR3 runs 14 residues.

Regarding this clone: The junction does not match germline at one end; this may be a read error. CDR3 nucleotides: TGTGCCAGCAGTTTAGCGGAGCGGGAGATAACAGATACGCAGTATTTT. This translates into CASSLAEREITDTQYF. The chain is built from TRBV11-3 and TRBJ2-3; 8 positions agree with TRBD2. The germline V gene has CDR1 SGHNT and CDR2 YENEEA. CDR3 length: 16 residues.